The source of this T cell receptor (beta chain) is a study of regulatory T cells in long-lasting Graves disease. In its sample, this clonotype was seen many times. Arm-PCR of CDR3 regions and iRepertoire HTBI primers were used to build TCR beta libraries. TCRdb reanalysed the multiplex PCR reads using MiXCR and keeps one entry per CDR3 protein. The sample carries a few hundred thousand distinct CDR3 sequences, about 10% recorded once. As to time point: newly diagnosed GD, antithyroid drugs for less than 3 months. Generation of the TCR library employed RNA extracted from PBMCs. It was an endocrinology department in Xi'an, China, that provided the patients. The CDR3 runs to 14 residues. In germline, CDR1 is DFQATT, CDR2 SNEGSKA (reference sequence). V was pared by 4 bases and J by 5 bases, with 10 bases of the junction left unmatched. A further study also used this sample, focusing on T cells in Graves' hyperthyroidism and ophthalmopathy.

Source: peripheral blood mononuclear cells (PBMCs), taken at new diagnosis, from a patient treated with antithyroid drugs. The receptor was isolated from a woman aged 18-29 years with Graves disease. The chain recombines TRBV20-1 with TRBJ2-5, with 7 bases aligning to TRBD2. CDR3 coding DNA: TGCAGTGCTATTTCTAGCGGAGGCAGGGAGACCCAGTACTTC. Translated: CSAISSGGRETQYF.